This entry describes one T cell receptor beta chain. An end of the junction does not agree with germline; a read error may underlie this. This sample is drawn from a study of tumor-infiltrating lymphocytes in primary liver carcinoma. Total RNA (around 500 ng) served as template for TCR beta cDNA synthesis primed by a constant-region primer. A slightly modified ARM-PCR protocol with three nested multiplex PCR rounds produced these TCR beta libraries. TRBV1-TRBV30 forward primers paired with a C-beta reverse primer drove the first two PCR rounds, around 10 cycles each. Each CDR3 protein is one row after TCRdb ran MiXCR on the multiplex PCR reads. The repertoire holds around 99,000 distinct CDR3 sequences, with 68% as singletons. The CDR3 consists of 14 residues. The germline V gene encodes CDR1 SGHAT and CDR2 FQNNGV. Joint extraction of RNA and DNA used roughly 19-32 mg of bulk tissue that was unsorted. Subjects presented with primary liver carcinoma managed by surgical resection.

The V call is TRBV11-2, the J call TRBJ2-7; D unresolved. This TCR derives from a man aged 35 to 55 with primary liver carcinoma and hepatitis B virus infection. The specimen sequenced was tumor-adjacent normal liver tissue. CDR3 nucleotide sequence: TGTGCCAGTAGCTTATACGCGGTGAACAACGAGCAGTACTTC. This gives the protein CASSLYAVNNEQYF.